These T cell receptor beta chains were read from a single sample in a study of low-dose radiotherapy and immunotherapy resistance in tumors. MiXCR, applied by TCRdb to the reads, yields one record per CDR3 protein. Among around 90,000 distinct CDR3 sequences listed, 15% to 20% were seen once. Source: PBMCs, taken before treatment. The receptor set was obtained from a male donor with prostate cancer. Both conserved end residues are part of each CDR3. The D gene is left open where the match is weak. The size of a clone is reported for some rows only, either as once, few or many, or as a class for expanded clones.

J gene	D gene	clone size	V gene	CDR3 DNA	CDR3 protein
TRBJ1-1	NA	many	TRBV6-5	TGTGCCAGCAGTTATTCCAGCCGGGGAGGTAATCCCACTGAAGCTTTCTTT	CASSYSSRGGNPTEAFF
TRBJ2-1	NA	many	TRBV14	TGTGCCAGCAGCCAAGTGAATCGGGATGAGCAGTTCTTC	CASSQVNRDEQFF
TRBJ2-1	NA	NA	TRBV21-1	TGTGCCAGCTTCAGGGCGACCACCGTCGGGGACCTAGTATACAATGAGCAGTTCTTC	CASFRATTVGDLVYNEQFF
TRBJ2-1	TRBD1	many	TRBV9	TGTGCCAGCAGCGTCCGAGGGGGCGCCTACAATGAGCAGTTCTTC	CASSVRGGAYNEQFF
TRBJ2-1	NA	many	TRBV12-3/TRBV12-4	TGTGCCAGCAGCGTCAAGCTAGAGAACAATGAGCAGTTCTTC	CASSVKLENNEQFF
TRBJ2-7	TRBD1	many	TRBV9	TGTGCCAGCAGCCGACAGGGCTCAAGCTCCTACGAGCAGTACTTC	CASSRQGSSSYEQYF
TRBJ2-1	NA	many	TRBV4-1	TGCGCCAGCAGCCAAGGTCCTCAGGAGAGACCCAATGAGCAGTTCTTC	CASSQGPQERPNEQFF
TRBJ1-3	NA	many	TRBV9	TGTGCCAGCAGCGTAGAAATGCAGGGTGGAAACACCATATATTTT	CASSVEMQGGNTIYF
TRBJ2-2	TRBD1	many	TRBV6-5	TGTGCCAGCAGTTACAGACAGGGCGGTTCCGGGGAGCTGTTTTTT	CASSYRQGGSGELFF
TRBJ1-1	NA	many	TRBV5-4	TGTGCCAGCAGCTCAACCCGGACAGACTTGAACACTGAAGCTTTCTTT	CASSSTRTDLNTEAFF
TRBJ1-5	NA	NA	TRBV6-5	TGTGCCAGCAGGGTTAGATCCACGGGGGGGAACAATCAGCCCCAGCATTTT	CASRVRSTGGNNQPQHF
TRBJ2-1	TRBD2	NA	TRBV6-2/TRBV6-3	TGTGCCAGCAGTTACTCGGCGGAGCGGGGGGAACGGGATGAGCAGTTCTTC	CASSYSAERGERDEQFF
TRBJ2-7	NA	many	TRBV19	TGTGCCAGTAGACTCCGGGACACAACCTCCTACGAGCAGTACTTC	CASRLRDTTSYEQYF
TRBJ2-5	NA	many	TRBV20-1	TGCAGTGCTATCCCCGGGGGCCTGCAAGAGACCCAGTACTTC	CSAIPGGLQETQYF
TRBJ2-4	TRBD2	many	TRBV3-1	TGTGCCAGCAGCCAACCTTTAGCGGGAGGTGCCAAAAACATTCAGTACTTC	CASSQPLAGGAKNIQYF
TRBJ2-1	NA	NA	TRBV28	TGTGCCAGCAGCTCGTCTACAGGGAAAGAGCAGTTCTTC	CASSSSTGKEQFF
TRBJ2-5	NA	many	TRBV4-1	TGCGCCAGCAGCGGTACAGAACAAGAGACCCAGTACTTC	CASSGTEQETQYF
TRBJ2-2	TRBD2	many	TRBV6-4	TGTGCCAGCAGTGACGTAGCGGGAGCCGGAGGGGAGCTGTTTTTT	CASSDVAGAGGELFF
TRBJ2-5	TRBD2	many	TRBV20-1	TGCAGTGCTAGATCTTCTAGCGGGGGTGAGACCCAGTACTTC	CSARSSSGGETQYF
TRBJ2-3	NA	many	TRBV15	TGTGCCACCAGCCTAAGCCCCAGCGGTAGCACAGATACGCAGTATTTT	CATSLSPSGSTDTQYF
TRBJ2-3	TRBD2	many	TRBV7-2	TGTGCCAGCAGCTTAGGACTAGCGAGAAGCACAGATACGCAGTATTTT	CASSLGLARSTDTQYF
TRBJ2-1	TRBD2	few	TRBV12-3/TRBV12-4	TGTGCCAGCAGTTTTTTTTCTAGCGGGGCCTCGGTCTTC	CASSFFSSGASVF
TRBJ2-3	NA	once	TRBV7-9	TGTGCCAGCAGCCTCATGGGGAACACAGATACGCAGTATTTT	CASSLMGNTDTQYF
TRBJ2-7	TRBD1	many	TRBV18	TGTGCCAGCTCACCGGGACAGAGCTCCTACGAGCAGTACTTC	CASSPGQSSYEQYF
TRBJ1-2	NA	few	TRBV14	TGTGCCAGCAGCCCGCATGGCTACACCTTC	CASSPHGYTF
TRBJ2-1	TRBD2	many	TRBV3-1	TGTGCCAGCAGCCGATCCTTACTAGCGGGGGGGGCCTACAATGAGCAGTTCTTC	CASSRSLLAGGAYNEQFF
TRBJ2-7	NA	NA	TRBV21-1	TGTGCCAGCAGCAAAGGGACTAGCTGGCACGAGCAGTACTTC	CASSKGTSWHEQYF
TRBJ2-1	NA	many	TRBV11-2	TGTGCCAGCAGCTTAATCTGGGGGGGCGAATACAATGAGCAGTTCTTC	CASSLIWGGEYNEQFF
TRBJ2-7	TRBD1	many	TRBV5-1	TGCGCCAGCAGCTTGGCCGGGACAGGGGGGAATTTCGAGCAGTACTTC	CASSLAGTGGNFEQYF
TRBJ1-5	TRBD1	many	TRBV28	TGTGCCAGCAGTTCGGGACAGGGAGATCAGCCCCAGCATTTT	CASSSGQGDQPQHF
TRBJ1-2	NA	many	TRBV29-1	TGCAGCGCCAGAACGGCAGTCTATGGCTACACCTTC	CSARTAVYGYTF